These 5 T cell receptor beta chains came from one sample sequenced in a study of blood T cell repertoires in COVID-19. Profiling relied on immunoSEQ multiplex PCR, and the TCRdb table lists in-frame clones only, not all of them. The profile shows about 180,000 clones, roughly 84% of them singletons. Sequencing was done on a sample of PBMCs or T cells enriched from blood (not recorded which). The receptors originated from a human donor with acute COVID-19. The donor label of this sample is uncertain.

The chain employs TRBV3-1 (or the pseudogene TRBV3-2) and TRBJ2-1; the D gene is possibly TRBD1 (7 bases). Germline lookup yields CDR1 LGHDT and CDR2 YNNKEL (reference sequence). With 4 bases removed from V and 8 bases from J, the gap between germline ends came to 24 bases. CDR3 size: 17 residues. In DNA form, the CDR3 reads TGTGCCAGCAGCCTTCGACAGGGAGGTCCCGAGTACGATGAGCAGTTCTTC. As protein: CASSLRQGGPEYDEQFF.

The chain employs TRBV19 and TRBJ1-5; the D is unclear. Looked up from germline, CDR1 is LNHDA and CDR2 is SQIVND (reference sequence). This CDR3 spans 17 amino acids. Trimming took off 1 base at V and 0 bases at J, with 13 bases between the two ends. The CDR3: CASSIAAGTVSNQPQHF. CDR3 in DNA: TGTGCCAGTAGTATAGCGGCGGGAACGGTTAGCAATCAGCCCCAGCATTTT.

This clone was seen just once. The chain links TRBV5-6 to TRBJ1-6, with 9 bases fitting TRBD1. With V trimmed by 1 base and J by 10 bases, 0 bases remained unmatched. CDR3 length: 13 amino acids. Germline loops: CDR1 SGHDT, CDR2 YYEEEE. CDR3 DNA sequence: TGTGCCAGCAGCTTGACAGGGGGCTCACCCCTCCACTTT. Its protein is CASSLTGGSPLHF.

The V and J genes are TRBV5-1 and TRBJ2-2; 10 positions agree with TRBD2. The germline gives CDR1 SGHRS, CDR2 YFSETQ. V shed 4 bases and J 3 bases; nucleotides not matched to a gene: 15. The CDR3 runs to 19 residues. CDR3 sequence reads: CASSPGRLAGATDTGELFF. DNA of the CDR3: TGCGCCAGCAGCCCGGGTCGGCTAGCGGGGGCTACGGACACCGGGGAGCTGTTTTTT.

The chain combines TRBV2 with TRBJ2-7; 8 bases agree with TRBD1. V gave up 10 bases and J gave up 3 bases; unmatched junction bases: 8. This CDR3 region has 13 residues. CDR1 is SNHLY, CDR2 FYNNEI, per germline. CDR3 bases: TGTGCCACCCAGGGGGCTAGTGGCTACGAGCAGTACTTC. This translates into CATQGASGYEQYF.